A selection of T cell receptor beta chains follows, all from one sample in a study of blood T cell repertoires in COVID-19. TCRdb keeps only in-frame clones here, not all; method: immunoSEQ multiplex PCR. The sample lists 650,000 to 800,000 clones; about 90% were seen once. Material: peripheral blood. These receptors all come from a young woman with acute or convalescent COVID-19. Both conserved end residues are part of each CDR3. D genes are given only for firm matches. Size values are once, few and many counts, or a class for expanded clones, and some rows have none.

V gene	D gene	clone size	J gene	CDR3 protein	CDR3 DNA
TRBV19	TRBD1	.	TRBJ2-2	CASSKGTGDTGELFF	TGTGCCAGTAGTAAAGGGACAGGGGACACCGGGGAGCTGTTTTTT
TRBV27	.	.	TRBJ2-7	CASSLGAGSSYEQYF	TGTGCCAGCAGTTTAGGGGCAGGGTCTTCCTACGAGCAGTACTTC
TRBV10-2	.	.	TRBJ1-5	CASSESINTPPQPQHF	TGCGCCAGCAGTGAGTCGATCAACACACCTCCTCAGCCCCAGCATTTT
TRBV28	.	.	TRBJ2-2	CASSSTGELFF	TGTGCCAGCAGTTCTACCGGGGAGCTGTTTTTT
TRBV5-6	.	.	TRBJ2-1	CASSFGQSSYNEQFF	TGTGCCAGCAGCTTTGGACAGTCCTCATACAATGAGCAGTTCTTC
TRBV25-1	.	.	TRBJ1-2	CASSEGGAVKTLGYTF	TGTGCCAGCAGTGAAGGGGGGGCGGTGAAGACTTTAGGCTACACCTTC
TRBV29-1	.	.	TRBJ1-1	CSALRERGNTEAFF	TGCAGCGCACTCCGGGAGAGAGGAAACACTGAAGCTTTCTTT
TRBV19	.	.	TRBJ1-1	CASSPRQTNTEAFF	TGTGCCAGTAGTCCCCGACAGACGAACACTGAAGCTTTCTTT
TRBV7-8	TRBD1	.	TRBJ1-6	CASSIMGQAVNSPLHF	TGTGCCAGCAGCATCATGGGACAGGCGGTGAATTCACCCCTCCACTTT
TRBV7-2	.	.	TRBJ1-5	CASSSRQGNQPQHF	TGTGCCAGCAGCTCCCGACAGGGCAATCAGCCCCAGCATTTT
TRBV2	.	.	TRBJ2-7	CASSESLRVDVDEQYF	TGTGCCAGCAGTGAAAGCCTCAGGGTCGACGTGGACGAGCAGTACTTC
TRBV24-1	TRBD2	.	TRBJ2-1	CATSASGGPNEQFF	TGTGCCACCAGTGCAAGCGGGGGGCCAAATGAGCAGTTCTTC
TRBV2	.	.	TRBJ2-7	CASSELWEDIAHF	TGTGCCAGCAGTGAGTTATGGGAGGACATAGCGCACTTC
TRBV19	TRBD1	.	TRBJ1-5	CASSIYGTGDFSSNQPQHF	TGTGCCAGTAGTATTTATGGGACAGGGGATTTTAGTAGCAATCAGCCCCAGCATTTT
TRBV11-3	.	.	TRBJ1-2	CASSLVRGYRYTF	TGTGCCAGCAGCTTAGTTAGGGGATATCGCTACACCTTC
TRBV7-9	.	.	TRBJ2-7	CASSETSYEQYF	TGTGCCAGCAGCGAAACTTCTTACGAGCAGTACTTC
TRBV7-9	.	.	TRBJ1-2	CASSLEGGRGYTF	TGTGCCAGCAGCTTAGAAGGCGGGAGAGGCTACACCTTC
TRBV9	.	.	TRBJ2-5	CASSGGGGRETQYF	TGTGCCAGCAGCGGAGGAGGAGGTCGCGAGACCCAGTACTTC
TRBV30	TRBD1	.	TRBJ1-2	CAWSKGASRERYTF	TGTGCCTGGAGTAAGGGGGCCTCACGGGAACGCTACACCTTC
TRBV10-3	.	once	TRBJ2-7	CAISEGAAKSYEQYF	TGTGCCATCAGTGAAGGGGCAGCCAAATCCTACGAGCAGTACTTC
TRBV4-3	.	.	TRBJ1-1	CASSQVKGVDNTEAFF	TGCGCCAGCAGCCAAGTGAAGGGAGTAGACAACACTGAAGCTTTCTTT
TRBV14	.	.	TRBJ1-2	CASSQGIGYTF	TGTGCCAGCAGCCAGGGCATTGGCTACACCTTC
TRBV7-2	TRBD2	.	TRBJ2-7	CASSLELPSGGYEQYF	TGTGCCAGCAGCTTAGAGCTTCCTAGCGGGGGATACGAGCAGTACTTC
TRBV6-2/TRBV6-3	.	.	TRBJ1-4	CASSPTLGGEKLFF	TGTGCCAGCAGTCCAACCCTCGGCGGTGAAAAACTGTTTTTT
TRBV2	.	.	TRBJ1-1	CAILQDLNTEAFF	TGTGCCATCCTACAGGATTTGAACACTGAAGCTTTCTTT
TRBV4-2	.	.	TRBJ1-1	CASSRWVRAAVNTEAFF	TGTGCCAGCAGCCGTTGGGTGAGGGCGGCGGTGAACACTGAAGCTTTCTTT
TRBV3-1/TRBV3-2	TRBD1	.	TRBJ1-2	CASSRIGQVARRGYTF	TGTGCCAGCAGCCGAATTGGACAGGTTGCCCGCAGGGGCTACACCTTC
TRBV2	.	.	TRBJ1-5	CASSRGGGEQPQHF	TGTGCCAGCAGCCGTGGGGGGGGAGAACAGCCCCAGCATTTT
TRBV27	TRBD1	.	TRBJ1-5	CASSPYRGTNSNQPQHF	TGTGCCAGCAGTCCCTACAGGGGAACGAATAGCAATCAGCCCCAGCATTTT
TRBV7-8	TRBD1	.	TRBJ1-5	CASSPTGGDRGNQPQHF	TGTGCCAGCAGCCCGACAGGGGGCGATAGGGGCAATCAGCCCCAGCATTTT
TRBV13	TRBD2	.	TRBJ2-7	CASSSVRLAGGRYEQYF	TGTGCCAGCAGCTCCGTCCGACTAGCGGGGGGGAGGTACGAGCAGTACTTC
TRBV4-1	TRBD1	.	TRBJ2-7	CASSPVPGQFYEQYF	TGCGCCAGCAGCCCGGTCCCGGGACAGTTCTACGAGCAGTACTTC
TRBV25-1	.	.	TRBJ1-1	CASSASTRDTEAFF	TGTGCCAGCAGTGCGTCTACCAGGGACACTGAAGCTTTCTTT
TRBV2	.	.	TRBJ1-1	CASGFRGNTEAFF	TGTGCCAGCGGGTTTCGGGGGAACACTGAAGCTTTCTTT
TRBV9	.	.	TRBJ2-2	CASSAPILGTGELFF	TGTGCCAGCAGCGCCCCGATCCTCGGGACCGGGGAGCTGTTTTTT
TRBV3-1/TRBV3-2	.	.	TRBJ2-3	CASSQRADTQYF	TGTGCCAGCAGCCAGAGAGCAGATACGCAGTATTTT
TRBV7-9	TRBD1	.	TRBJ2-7	CASSSDLRDRPEQYF	TGTGCCAGCAGCTCCGACCTTAGGGACAGACCCGAGCAGTACTTC
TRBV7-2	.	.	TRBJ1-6	CASSSWGGAPLHF	TGTGCCAGCAGCTCCTGGGGGGGGGCACCCCTCCACTTT
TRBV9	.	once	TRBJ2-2	CASSVGTPTGELFF	TGTGCCAGCAGCGTCGGGACACCCACCGGGGAGCTGTTTTTT
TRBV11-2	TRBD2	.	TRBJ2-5	CASKGGGLKTQYF	TGTGCCAGCAAGGGCGGGGGGTTGAAGACCCAGTACTTC
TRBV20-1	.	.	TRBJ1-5	CSASHRGYNQPQHF	TGCAGTGCTAGTCATAGGGGCTACAATCAGCCCCAGCATTTT
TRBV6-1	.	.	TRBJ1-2	CASSETGEDGYTF	TGTGCCAGCAGTGAGACAGGAGAGGATGGCTACACCTTC
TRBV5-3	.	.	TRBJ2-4	CARSLGPRWRGKNIQYF	TGTGCCAGAAGCTTGGGGCCCAGGTGGAGGGGCAAAAACATTCAGTACTTC
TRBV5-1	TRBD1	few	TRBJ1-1	CASSRDRGMRNTEAFF	TGCGCCAGCAGTCGGGACAGGGGAATGAGGAACACTGAAGCTTTCTTT
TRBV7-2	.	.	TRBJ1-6	CASSLEGQTGGPLHF	TGTGCCAGCAGCTTAGAGGGGCAGACTGGGGGGCCCCTCCACTTT
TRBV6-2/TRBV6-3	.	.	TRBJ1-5	CASSDMGQYQPQHF	TGTGCCAGCAGCGACATGGGCCAGTATCAGCCCCAGCATTTT
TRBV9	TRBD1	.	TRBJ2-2	CASSDRGPLTGELFF	TGTGCCAGCAGCGACAGGGGGCCCCTCACCGGGGAGCTGTTTTTT
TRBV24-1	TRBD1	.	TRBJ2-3	CATSETGVGDTQYF	TGTGCCACCAGTGAAACAGGGGTGGGCGATACGCAGTATTTT
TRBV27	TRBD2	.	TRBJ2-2	CASSSGLAGTGELFF	TGTGCCAGCAGCTCCGGACTAGCGGGGACCGGGGAGCTGTTTTTT
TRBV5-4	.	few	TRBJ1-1	CASSLGGIKMNTEAFF	TGTGCCAGCAGCCTCGGGGGTATTAAAATGAACACTGAAGCTTTCTTT
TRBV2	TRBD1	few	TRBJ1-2	CASRMTGAGYGYTF	TGTGCCAGCAGGATGACAGGGGCTGGCTATGGCTACACCTTC
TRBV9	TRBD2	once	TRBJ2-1	CASSGSGGAQYNEQFF	TGTGCCAGCAGCGGTAGCGGGGGGGCGCAGTACAATGAGCAGTTCTTC
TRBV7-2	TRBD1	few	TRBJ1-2	CASSSGQGKGYTF	TGTGCCAGCAGCTCTGGACAGGGGAAAGGCTACACCTTC
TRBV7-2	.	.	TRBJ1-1	CASSFIRDTEAFF	TGTGCCAGCAGCTTCATCCGGGACACTGAAGCTTTCTTT
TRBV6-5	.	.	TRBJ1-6	CASSYGSTQLNSPLHF	TGTGCCAGCAGTTACGGGTCAACACAGTTAAATTCACCCCTCCACTTT
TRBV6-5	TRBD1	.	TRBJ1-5	CASRQGYSNQPQHF	TGTGCCAGCAGACAGGGGTATAGCAATCAGCCCCAGCATTTT
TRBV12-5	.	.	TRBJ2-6	CASGFSRGGSSGANVLTF	TGTGCTAGTGGTTTTTCTAGGGGGGGAAGCTCTGGGGCCAACGTCCTGACTTTC
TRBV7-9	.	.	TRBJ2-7	CASSLVSVSHEQYF	TGTGCCAGCAGCTTAGTATCAGTTTCCCACGAGCAGTACTTC
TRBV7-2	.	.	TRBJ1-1	CASSSAWSTEAFF	TGTGCCAGCAGCTCCGCGTGGTCTACTGAAGCTTTCTTT